The T cell receptor beta chain described here comes from a study of blood T cell repertoires in COVID-19. The overall study: Donors in the United States, Italy and Spain gave samples during acute or convalescent COVID-19.

Trimming shortened V by 6 bases and J by 4 bases, and 7 bases separated the two germline ends. This CDR3 is 12 amino acids long. The germline CDR1 and CDR2 sequences are SNHLY and FYNNEI. As originally analysed: Nucleated cell counts were estimated from reference gene primer amplification. Clones were sequenced by immunoSEQ multiplex PCR, and TCRdb holds only the in-frame ones, with some missing. V, J and clone size reflect that table, while D and trimming were determined from the DNA. Among roughly 99,000 clones listed, about 85% were seen once. The sample comprised peripheral blood. The chain carries TRBV2 and TRBJ1-3; a weak D match, TRBD1 (6 bases). This receptor was taken from a woman of 80 years or more with acute or convalescent COVID-19. CDR3 in DNA: TGTGCCAGCAGCGGACAGGGAAACACCATATATTTT. This sequence encodes CASSGQGNTIYF.